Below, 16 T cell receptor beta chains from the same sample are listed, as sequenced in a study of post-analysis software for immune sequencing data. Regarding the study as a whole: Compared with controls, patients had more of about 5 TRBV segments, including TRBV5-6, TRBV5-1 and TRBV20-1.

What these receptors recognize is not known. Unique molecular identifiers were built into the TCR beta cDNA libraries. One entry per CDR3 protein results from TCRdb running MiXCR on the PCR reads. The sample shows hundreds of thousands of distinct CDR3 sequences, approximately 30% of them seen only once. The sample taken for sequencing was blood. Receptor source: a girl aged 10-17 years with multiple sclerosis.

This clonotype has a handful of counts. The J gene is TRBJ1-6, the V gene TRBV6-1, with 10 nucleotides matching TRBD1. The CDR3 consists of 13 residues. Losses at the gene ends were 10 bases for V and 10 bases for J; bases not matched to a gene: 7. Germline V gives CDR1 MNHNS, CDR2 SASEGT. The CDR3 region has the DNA TGTGCCATCAGGACAGGGGGACGCTCACCCCTCCACTTT. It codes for CAIRTGGRSPLHF.

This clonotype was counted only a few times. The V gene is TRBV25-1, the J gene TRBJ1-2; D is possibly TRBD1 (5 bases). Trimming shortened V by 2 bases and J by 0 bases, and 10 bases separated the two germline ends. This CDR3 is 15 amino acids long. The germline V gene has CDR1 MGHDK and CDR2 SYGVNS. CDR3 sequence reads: CASSEPGTANYGYTF. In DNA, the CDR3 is TGTGCCAGCAGTGAACCTGGGACGGCTAACTATGGCTACACCTTC.

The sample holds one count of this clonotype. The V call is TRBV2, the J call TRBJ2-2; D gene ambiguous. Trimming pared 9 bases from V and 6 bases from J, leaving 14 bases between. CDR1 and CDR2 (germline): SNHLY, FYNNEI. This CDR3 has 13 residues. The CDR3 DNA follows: TGTGCCAGAGCGAGCGTCGACGCCGGGGAGCTGTTTTTT. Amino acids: CARASVDAGELFF.

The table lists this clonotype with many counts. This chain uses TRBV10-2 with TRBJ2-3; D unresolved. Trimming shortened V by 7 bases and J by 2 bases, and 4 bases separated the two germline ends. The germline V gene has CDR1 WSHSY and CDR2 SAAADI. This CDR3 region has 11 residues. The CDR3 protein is CASKATDTQYF. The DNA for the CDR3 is TGCGCCAGCAAGGCCACAGATACGCAGTATTTT.

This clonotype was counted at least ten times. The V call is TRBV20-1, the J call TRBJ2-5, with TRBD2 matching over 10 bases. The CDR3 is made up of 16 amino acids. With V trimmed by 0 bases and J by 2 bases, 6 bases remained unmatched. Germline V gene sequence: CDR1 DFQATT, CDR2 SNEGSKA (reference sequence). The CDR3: CSAREGAGGRQETQYF. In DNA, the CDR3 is TGCAGTGCTAGAGAGGGAGCGGGAGGGCGTCAAGAGACCCAGTACTTC.

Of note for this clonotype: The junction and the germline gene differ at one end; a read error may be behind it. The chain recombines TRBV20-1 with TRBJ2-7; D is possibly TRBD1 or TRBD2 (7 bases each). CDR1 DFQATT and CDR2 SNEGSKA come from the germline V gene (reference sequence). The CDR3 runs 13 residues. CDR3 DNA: TGCTGTGCTCGCAGGGGGGGGAGATACGAGCAGTACTTC. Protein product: CCARRGGRYEQYF.

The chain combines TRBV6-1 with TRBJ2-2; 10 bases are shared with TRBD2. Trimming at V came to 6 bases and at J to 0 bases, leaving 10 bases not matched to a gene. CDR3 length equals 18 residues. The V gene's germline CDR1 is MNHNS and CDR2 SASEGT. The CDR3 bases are TGTGCCAGCAGCGCCGGGAGTAGCGGGAGGTCGAACACCGGGGAGCTGTTTTTT. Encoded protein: CASSAGSSGRSNTGELFF.

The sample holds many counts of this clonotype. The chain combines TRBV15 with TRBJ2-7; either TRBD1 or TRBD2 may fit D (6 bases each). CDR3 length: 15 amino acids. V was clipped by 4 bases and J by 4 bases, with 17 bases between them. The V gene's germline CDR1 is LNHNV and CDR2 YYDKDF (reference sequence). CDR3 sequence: CATSNRRGAGYEQYF. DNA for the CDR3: TGTGCCACCAGCAACAGAAGGGGGGCTGGATACGAGCAGTACTTC.

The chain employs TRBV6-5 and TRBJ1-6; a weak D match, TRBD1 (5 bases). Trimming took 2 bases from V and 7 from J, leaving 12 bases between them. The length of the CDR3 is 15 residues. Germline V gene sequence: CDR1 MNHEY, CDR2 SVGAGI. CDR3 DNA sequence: TGTGCCAGCAGTTACGGATCGCAGGGAAATTCACCCCTCCACTTT. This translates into CASSYGSQGNSPLHF.

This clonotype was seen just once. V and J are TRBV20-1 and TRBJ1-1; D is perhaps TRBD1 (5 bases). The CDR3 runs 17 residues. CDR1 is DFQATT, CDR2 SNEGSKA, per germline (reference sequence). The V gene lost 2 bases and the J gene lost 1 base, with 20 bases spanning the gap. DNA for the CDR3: TGCAGTGCTAGACCCTGGGGACGGGGGAGCTCGAACACTGAAGCTTTCTTT. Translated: CSARPWGRGSSNTEAFF.

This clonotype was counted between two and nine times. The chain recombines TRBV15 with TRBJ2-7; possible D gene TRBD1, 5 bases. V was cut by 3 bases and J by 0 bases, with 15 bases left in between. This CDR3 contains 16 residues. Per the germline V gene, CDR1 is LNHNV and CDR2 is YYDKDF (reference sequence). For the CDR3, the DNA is TGTGCCACCAGCAGCCTGGGCTTTGGGGCCTCCTACGAGCAGTACTTC. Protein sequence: CATSSLGFGASYEQYF. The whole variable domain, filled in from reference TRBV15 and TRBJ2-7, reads DAMVIQNPRYQVTQFGKPVTLSCSQTLNHNVMYWYQQKSSQAPKLLFHYYDKDFNNEADTPDNFQSRRPNTSFCFLDIRSPGLGDTAMYLCATSSLGFGASYEQYFGPGTRLTVT.

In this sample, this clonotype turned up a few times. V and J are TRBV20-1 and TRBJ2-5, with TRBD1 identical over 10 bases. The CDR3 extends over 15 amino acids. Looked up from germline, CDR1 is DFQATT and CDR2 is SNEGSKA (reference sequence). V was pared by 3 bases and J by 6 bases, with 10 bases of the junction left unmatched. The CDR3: CSASLPGTGAKTQYF. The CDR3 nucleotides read TGCAGTGCTAGCCTCCCGGGGACAGGGGCGAAGACCCAGTACTTC.

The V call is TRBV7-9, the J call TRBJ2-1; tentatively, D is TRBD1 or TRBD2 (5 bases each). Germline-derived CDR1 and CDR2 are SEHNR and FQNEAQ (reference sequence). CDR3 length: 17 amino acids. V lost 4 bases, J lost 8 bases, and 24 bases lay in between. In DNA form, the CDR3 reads TGTGCCAGCAGCTCGATGGTAGGAGGCAGGGAAGGGGATGAGCAGTTCTTC. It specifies CASSSMVGGREGDEQFF.

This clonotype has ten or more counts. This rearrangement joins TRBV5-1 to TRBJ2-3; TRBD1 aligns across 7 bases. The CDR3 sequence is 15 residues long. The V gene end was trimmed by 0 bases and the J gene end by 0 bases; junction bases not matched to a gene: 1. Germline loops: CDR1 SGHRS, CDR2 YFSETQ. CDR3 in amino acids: CASSLGGQSTDTQYF. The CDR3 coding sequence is TGCGCCAGCAGCTTGGGGGGACAGAGCACAGATACGCAGTATTTT.

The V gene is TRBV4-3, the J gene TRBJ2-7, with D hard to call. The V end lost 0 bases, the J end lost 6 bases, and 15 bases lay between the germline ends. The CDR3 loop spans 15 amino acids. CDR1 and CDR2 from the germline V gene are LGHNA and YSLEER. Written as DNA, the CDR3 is TGCGCCAGCAGCCAAGATTCGAGTGGCCTCCTCGAGCAGTACTTC. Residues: CASSQDSSGLLEQYF.

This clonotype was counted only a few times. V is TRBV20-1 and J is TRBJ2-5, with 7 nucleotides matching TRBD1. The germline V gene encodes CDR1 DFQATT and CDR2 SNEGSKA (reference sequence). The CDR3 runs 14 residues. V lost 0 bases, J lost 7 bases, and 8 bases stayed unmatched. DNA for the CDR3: TGCAGTGCTAGAGATCCGACAGGGCCTTGGACCCAGTACTTC. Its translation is CSARDPTGPWTQYF.